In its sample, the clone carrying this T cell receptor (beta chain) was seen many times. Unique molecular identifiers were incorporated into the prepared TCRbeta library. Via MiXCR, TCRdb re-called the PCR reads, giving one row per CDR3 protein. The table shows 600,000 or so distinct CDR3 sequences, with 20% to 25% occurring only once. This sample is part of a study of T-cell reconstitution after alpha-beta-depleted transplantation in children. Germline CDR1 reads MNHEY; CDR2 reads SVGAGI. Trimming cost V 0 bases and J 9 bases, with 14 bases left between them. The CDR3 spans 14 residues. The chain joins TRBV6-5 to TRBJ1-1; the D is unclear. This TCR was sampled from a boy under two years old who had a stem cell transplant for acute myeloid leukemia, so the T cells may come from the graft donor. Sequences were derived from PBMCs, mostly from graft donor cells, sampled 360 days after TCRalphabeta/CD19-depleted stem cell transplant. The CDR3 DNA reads TGTGCCAGCAGTTACTCGCCCTTTGGTGGGCAAGCTTTCTTT. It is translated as CASSYSPFGGQAFF.